The present TCR beta chain was sequenced within a study of response to subunit inactivated influenza vaccine. This clonotype has a count of ten or more. TCRdb reprocessed the RT-PCR reads via MiXCR and lists one record per CDR3 protein. The sample has hundreds of thousands of distinct CDR3 sequences; around 11% are singletons. The sample also formed part of further work on T cells expressing NK-cell markers. From that second work: Template switching by 5'RACE with UMIs generated the TCR beta cDNA. Sorted CD3+CD56+NKG2C+, CD3+CD56+NKG2C- and CD3+CD56-NKG2C+ T cells provided the TCR beta repertoires. An anti-gamma-delta TCR antibody was added in several experiments. It restricted sorting to alpha-beta TCR-expressing T cells. Expanded NKG2C+ T cell clones had unclear HCMV specificity.

The TCR sequence derives from a man aged 45-65 years who received an inactivated influenza vaccine. Sequenced here: PBMCs from blood, sampled on the day of vaccination.

The DNA for the CDR3 is TGTGCCAGCAGGGGAACAGGGGACGGGTTCTACAATGAGCAGTTCTTC. Translated, it gives CASRGTGDGFYNEQFF. The chain recombines TRBV6-1 with TRBJ2-1; 7 positions match TRBD1. From germline, CDR1 is MNHNS and CDR2 SASEGT. The CDR3 is 16 amino acids. V was clipped by 6 bases and J by 3 bases; unmatched bases: 11.